These 29 T cell receptor beta chains came from one sample sequenced in a study of response to subunit inactivated influenza vaccine (dated by TCRdb to 2016 to 2019). Receptor amplification or capture employed RT-PCR. The instrument was an Illumina HiSeq 2500. TCRdb reprocessing: public reads trimmed at Q25 with fastp, clones called with MiXCR, in-frame beta chains kept. Entries that share a CDR3 protein sequence are merged under the most common genes and DNA. The sample includes 500,000 to 600,000 distinct CDR3 sequences, with 12% observed a single time. The top ten clonotypes cover roughly a tenth of the sample. The sequencing used PBMCs from blood, collected on the day of vaccination. The origin of the receptors is a man aged 50 or older who received an inactivated influenza vaccine. Donor details come from another sample of the same person, matched by shared clones.

The rearrangement links TRBV7-6 to TRBJ1-4, with unresolved D. There are 15 residues in the CDR3. The V end lost 5 bases, the J end lost 6 bases, and 16 bases lay between the germline ends. The germline CDR1 and CDR2 sequences are SGHVS and FNYEAQ. CDR3: CASSSNPGSDEKLFF. The DNA for the CDR3 is TGTGCCAGCAGCAGTAACCCCGGATCTGATGAAAAACTGTTTTTT.

This clonotype has only a few counts. The chain joins TRBV20-1 to TRBJ2-2; possible D gene TRBD2, 6 bases. Germline loops: CDR1 DFQATT, CDR2 SNEGSKA (reference sequence). The CDR3 is made up of 13 amino acids. The V gene lost 3 bases and the J gene lost 3 bases, with 8 bases spanning the gap. For the CDR3, the DNA is TGCAGTGCTAGGGACTACCACACCGGGGAGCTGTTTTTT. Translated: CSARDYHTGELFF.

Only a few counts were recorded for this clonotype. The chain joins TRBV6-6 to TRBJ1-4; D gene unclear. Germline V gives CDR1 MNHNY, CDR2 SVGAGI (reference sequence). The V gene lost 0 bases and the J gene lost 13 bases, with 9 bases spanning the gap. The CDR3 contains 12 residues. The chain's CDR3 is CASSYSPGTLFF. CDR3 DNA: TGTGCCAGCAGTTACTCGCCGGGAACACTGTTTTTT.

This clonotype was seen a handful of times. This chain links TRBV4-1 with TRBJ2-1; D is unresolved. The germline CDR1 and CDR2 sequences are MGHRA and YSYEKL. Trimming stripped 0 bases from V and 0 bases from J, with 9 bases between. This CDR3 is built from 16 residues. CDR3 sequence (DNA): TGCGCCAGCAGCCAAGATTTGGCTAGCTCCTACAATGAGCAGTTCTTC. Amino acid sequence: CASSQDLASSYNEQFF.

This chain connects TRBV2 to TRBJ2-1; D gene ambiguous. CDR3 size: 11 residues. Trimming pared 6 bases from V and 12 bases from J, leaving 12 bases between. The germline CDR1 and CDR2 sequences are SNHLY and FYNNEI. The CDR3 loop reads CASRADGWQFF. CDR3 DNA sequence: TGTGCCAGCAGGGCCGACGGGTGGCAGTTCTTC.

The chain uses TRBV5-1 and TRBJ1-4, with 9 bases aligning to TRBD1. The ends lost 4 bases at V and 6 bases at J; junction bases unmatched: 16. From germline, CDR1 is SGHRS and CDR2 YFSETQ. The CDR3 is 18 amino acids. The CDR3 nucleotides are TGCGCCAGCAGCGCAACGGGACAGGGCGGTTTGTCTTATGAAAAACTGTTTTTT. Its translation is CASSATGQGGLSYEKLFF.

This clonotype was observed at least ten times. V usage is TRBV18 and J usage is TRBJ1-2; TRBD1 aligns across 9 bases. This CDR3 contains 13 residues. CDR1 and CDR2 (germline): KGHSH, LQKENI. Trimming took 4 bases from V and 6 from J; bases not matched to a gene: 3. CDR3 DNA sequence: TGTGCCAGCTCACTCGACAGGGGGAATGGCTACACCTTC. The encoded protein is CASSLDRGNGYTF.

This clonotype has a count of ten or more. V gene TRBV12-3 or TRBV12-4 combines with J gene TRBJ1-5; weak D call: TRBD1 (5 bases). The CDR3 is 14 residues long. V lost 6 bases, J lost 4 bases, and 13 bases lay in between. Here the CDR3 reads CASSTGTVNQPQHF. Here the CDR3 DNA reads TGTGCCAGCAGCACCGGGACGGTGAATCAGCCCCAGCATTTT.

This chain connects TRBV20-1 to TRBJ2-7; D is unclear. The ends were cut back, 1 base at V and 0 bases at J, with 7 bases in the middle. Germline V gene data show CDR1 as DFQATT and CDR2 as SNEGSKA (reference sequence). The CDR3 sequence is 13 residues long. CDR3 nucleotide sequence: TGCAGTGCTAGAGCGGGCAGCTCCTACGAGCAGTACTTC. Encoded protein: CSARAGSSYEQYF.

This clonotype was detected only a few times. The CDR3 protein is CASSRLLAGGSTDTQYF. Written as DNA, the CDR3 is TGTGCCAGCTCACGCCTCCTAGCGGGGGGTTCTACAGATACGCAGTATTTT. The rearrangement joins TRBV18 to TRBJ2-3, with 11 nucleotides matching TRBD2. This CDR3 is built from 17 residues. The trim removed 4 bases at V and 3 bases at J, leaving 9 bases unmatched. CDR1 and CDR2 (germline): KGHSH, LQKENI.

This clonotype was recorded many times. The genes are TRBV9 and TRBJ2-5; 7 bases fit TRBD2. The germline V gene encodes CDR1 SGDLS and CDR2 YYNGEE. This CDR3 has 13 residues. V lost 2 bases to trimming and J lost 5 bases; unmatched junction nucleotides: 3. The CDR3 DNA reads TGTGCCAGCAGCGTGGGAGGGGCGGAGACCCAGTACTTC. Protein: CASSVGGAETQYF.

The V gene is TRBV5-4, the J gene TRBJ2-3; D is uncertain. This CDR3 spans 15 amino acids. Trimming cost V 1 base and J 0 bases, with 9 bases left between them. The germline CDR1 and CDR2 sequences are SGHNT and YYREEE (reference sequence). CDR3: CASSLKSGSTDTQYF. CDR3 coding DNA: TGTGCCAGCAGCTTGAAGAGTGGAAGCACAGATACGCAGTATTTT.

V and J are TRBV5-6 and TRBJ2-4; D not resolved. The V end lost 1 base, the J end lost 6 bases, and 5 bases lay between the germline ends. The CDR3 has 12 residues. CDR1 and CDR2 (germline): SGHDT, YYEEEE. CDR3 DNA sequence: TGTGCCAGCAGCTTGTCCCCAAACATTCAGTACTTC. Its protein product is CASSLSPNIQYF.

The CDR3 DNA reads TGTGCCAGCAGCTCCACAGACAGGATCCAAGAGACCCAGTACTTC. Residues: CASSSTDRIQETQYF. The chain is built from TRBV7-9 and TRBJ2-5; a weak D match, TRBD1 (6 bases). The CDR3 has 15 residues. Trimming cost V 4 bases and J 1 base, with 13 bases left between them. Germline V gene data show CDR1 as SEHNR and CDR2 as FQNEAQ (reference sequence).

The chain couples TRBV5-1 to TRBJ2-7; TRBD2 is a possible D gene (7 bases). In germline, CDR1 is SGHRS, CDR2 YFSETQ. The CDR3 has 12 residues. V was pared by 5 bases and J by 6 bases, with 12 bases between. CDR3 protein: CASSTGRGEQYF. CDR3 in DNA: TGCGCCAGCAGTACAGGGAGGGGCGAGCAGTACTTC.

In its sample, this clonotype was seen a few times. The chain recombines TRBV20-1 with TRBJ2-5; D may be TRBD1 (6 bases). In germline, CDR1 is DFQATT, CDR2 SNEGSKA (reference sequence). The V and J ends lost 7 bases and 3 bases respectively, with 15 bases between them. The CDR3 is made up of 13 amino acids. CDR3 amino acids: CSVFRTGKETQYF. The CDR3 DNA reads as TGCAGTGTTTTTCGAACAGGGAAAGAGACCCAGTACTTC.

This rearrangement joins TRBV4-3 to TRBJ1-2; D is undetermined. The germline CDR1 and CDR2 sequences are LGHNA and YSLEER. The CDR3 contains 15 residues. Trimming left V 0 bases short and J 4 bases short, with 12 bases between. Written as DNA, the CDR3 is TGCGCCAGCAGCCAAGATCGGAGTTCTTTCTATGGCTACACCTTC. Translated: CASSQDRSSFYGYTF.

There are a few counts of this clonotype. The chain joins TRBV28 to TRBJ1-1; unclear D gene. Germline CDR1 MDHEN, CDR2 SYDVKM. There are 15 residues in the CDR3. V was trimmed by 1 base and J by 4 bases, leaving 13 bases between them. The CDR3 DNA reads TGTGCCAGCAGTTTATTGGTGACATGGGGCACTGAAGCTTTCTTT. This codes for CASSLLVTWGTEAFF.

This chain links TRBV11-1 with TRBJ2-7, with 9 bases lining up with TRBD1. V shed 7 bases, J shed 2 bases, and the junction held 6 bases outside the gene matches. CDR1 SGHAT and CDR2 FQDESV come from the germline V gene (reference sequence). This CDR3 comprises 14 residues. CDR3 DNA sequence: TGTGCCAGCACCTCGGGACAGGGACCCTACGAGCAGTACTTC. This sequence encodes CASTSGQGPYEQYF.

The chain has TRBV12-3 or TRBV12-4 and TRBJ2-1, with a tentative D call TRBD1 (5 bases). The length of the CDR3 is 14 residues. The germline V and J ends were trimmed by 6 bases and 5 bases, with 14 bases remaining between them. CDR3 nucleotides: TGTGCCAGCAGCTCTGCCAGGGTTCACAATGAGCAGTTCTTC. It is translated as CASSSARVHNEQFF.

This clonotype was seen many times. The chain has TRBV10-3 and TRBJ1-6; TRBD1 might be the D (6 bases). V lost 3 bases and J lost 7, with 10 bases in between. Germline loops: CDR1 ENHRY, CDR2 SYGVKD. There are 14 residues in the CDR3. The CDR3 DNA is TGTGCCATCAGTGAAGGGACATCGAATTCACCCCTCCACTTT. Protein: CAISEGTSNSPLHF.

The chain couples TRBV7-2 to TRBJ2-7; maybe TRBD2 (6 bases). There are 13 residues in the CDR3. CDR1 is SGHTA and CDR2 is FQGNSA in the germline V gene. The V and J ends lost 2 bases and 2 bases respectively, with 7 bases between them. The CDR3 bases are TGTGCCAGCAGCTTATGGGAGGCCTACGAGCAGTACTTC. This translates into CASSLWEAYEQYF.

This chain uses TRBV7-2 with TRBJ2-7; perhaps TRBD1 as D (6 bases). The V and J ends lost 2 bases and 1 base respectively, with 12 bases between them. CDR3 length equals 15 residues. From germline, CDR1 is SGHTA and CDR2 FQGNSA. The CDR3 loop is CASSLMLGGSYEQYF. The CDR3 bases are TGTGCCAGCAGCTTAATGTTAGGGGGATCCTACGAGCAGTACTTC.

This clonotype has just a few counts. The J gene is TRBJ2-1, the V gene TRBV11-2; 16 positions agree with TRBD2. Trimming at V came to 5 bases and at J to 7 bases, leaving 11 bases not matched to a gene. This CDR3 spans 18 amino acids. Germline V gene lookup returns CDR1 SGHAT and CDR2 FQNNGV. Here the CDR3 reads CASSPVPGLAGGQNEQFF. CDR3 nucleotides: TGTGCCAGCAGCCCTGTCCCGGGACTAGCGGGGGGGCAAAATGAGCAGTTCTTC.

The chain employs TRBV12-3 or TRBV12-4 and TRBJ2-1; 11 positions match TRBD2. Unmatched junction bases numbered 9, after V lost 6 bases and J lost 8 bases. The CDR3 is made up of 15 amino acids. CDR3 protein: CASSRLAGKHDEQFF. The CDR3 DNA reads TGTGCCAGCAGCCGACTAGCGGGGAAACACGATGAGCAGTTCTTC.

Only a few counts were recorded for this clonotype. The rearrangement joins TRBV20-1 to TRBJ1-2; 7 bases line up with TRBD1. The CDR3 is 15 amino acids. V trimming: 0 bases; J trimming: 7 bases; junction bases outside the gene matches: 11. Germline lookup yields CDR1 DFQATT and CDR2 SNEGSKA (reference sequence). The CDR3 DNA follows: TGCAGTGCTAGAGATGCACGAGGGGGCGCGGGTGGCTACACCTTC. Translated, it gives CSARDARGGAGGYTF.

This clonotype has more than one count but fewer than ten. V and J are TRBV28 and TRBJ2-5, with a weak D call TRBD1 (6 bases). CDR1 is MDHEN and CDR2 is SYDVKM in the germline V gene. The CDR3 totals 15 residues. V lost 6 bases and J 1 base, leaving 15 bases between the germline ends. This CDR3 reads CASSPPDRIQETQYF. CDR3 DNA: TGTGCCAGCAGCCCACCTGACAGGATCCAAGAGACCCAGTACTTC.

This chain connects TRBV10-2 to TRBJ2-3, with 10 bases that match TRBD2. CDR1 and CDR2 from the germline V gene are WSHSY and SAAADI. Trimming at V came to 6 bases and at J to 2 bases, leaving 5 bases not matched to a gene. CDR3 length: 15 amino acids. DNA for the CDR3: TGCGCCAGCAGGAAGGGACTAGCGACCACAGATACGCAGTATTTT. The encoded protein is CASRKGLATTDTQYF.

The CDR3 DNA follows: TGTGCCAGTAGAGGGGCTCAATTTCGGGATGAGCAGTTCTTC. Amino acid sequence: CASRGAQFRDEQFF. The chain couples TRBV7-6 to TRBJ2-1; D may correspond to TRBD1 or TRBD2 (5 bases each). Trimming pared 9 bases from V and 8 bases from J, leaving 20 bases between. CDR1 is SGHVS, CDR2 FNYEAQ, per germline. The CDR3 length is 14 residues.